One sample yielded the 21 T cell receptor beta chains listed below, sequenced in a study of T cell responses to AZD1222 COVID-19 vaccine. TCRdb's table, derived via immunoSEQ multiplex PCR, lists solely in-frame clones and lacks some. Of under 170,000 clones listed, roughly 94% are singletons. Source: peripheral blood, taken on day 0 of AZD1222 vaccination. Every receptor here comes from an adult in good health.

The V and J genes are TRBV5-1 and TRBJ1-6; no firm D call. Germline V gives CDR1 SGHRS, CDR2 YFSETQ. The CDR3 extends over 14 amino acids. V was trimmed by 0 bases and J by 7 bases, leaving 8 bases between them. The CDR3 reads CASSLDSWNSPLHF. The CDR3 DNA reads TGCGCCAGCAGCTTGGATAGCTGGAATTCACCCCTCCACTTT. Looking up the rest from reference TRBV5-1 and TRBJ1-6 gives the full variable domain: KAGVTQTPRYLIKTRGQQVTLSCSPISGHRSVSWYQQTPGQGLQFLFEYFSETQRNKGNFPGRFSGRQFSNSRSEMNVSTLELGDSALYLCASSLDSWNSPLHFGNGTRLTVT.

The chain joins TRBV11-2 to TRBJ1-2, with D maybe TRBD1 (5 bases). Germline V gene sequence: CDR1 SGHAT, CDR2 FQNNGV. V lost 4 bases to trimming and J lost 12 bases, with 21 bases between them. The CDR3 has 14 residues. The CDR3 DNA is TGTGCCAGCAGCTCGCGTTTAGGAGGGGCCCTGGACACCTTC. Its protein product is CASSSRLGGALDTF.

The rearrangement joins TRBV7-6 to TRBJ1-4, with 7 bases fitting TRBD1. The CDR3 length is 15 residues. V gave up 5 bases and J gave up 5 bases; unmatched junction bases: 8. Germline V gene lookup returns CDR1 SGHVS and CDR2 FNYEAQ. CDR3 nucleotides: TGTGCCAGCAGCCTCCGACAGGGTCAAAATGAAAAACTGTTTTTT. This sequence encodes CASSLRQGQNEKLFF.

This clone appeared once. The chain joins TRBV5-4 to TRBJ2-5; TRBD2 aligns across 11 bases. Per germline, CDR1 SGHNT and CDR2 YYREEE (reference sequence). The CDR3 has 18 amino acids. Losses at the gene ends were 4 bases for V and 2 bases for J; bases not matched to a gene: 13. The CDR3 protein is CASSLYTSGGLLQETQYF. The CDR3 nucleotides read TGTGCCAGCAGCCTATACACTAGCGGGGGCCTACTTCAAGAGACCCAGTACTTC.

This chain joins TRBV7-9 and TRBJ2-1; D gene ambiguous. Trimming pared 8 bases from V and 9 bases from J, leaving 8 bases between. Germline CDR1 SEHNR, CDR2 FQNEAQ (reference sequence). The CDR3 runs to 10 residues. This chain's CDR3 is CASGGGEQFF. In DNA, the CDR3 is TGTGCCAGCGGCGGCGGTGAGCAGTTCTTC.

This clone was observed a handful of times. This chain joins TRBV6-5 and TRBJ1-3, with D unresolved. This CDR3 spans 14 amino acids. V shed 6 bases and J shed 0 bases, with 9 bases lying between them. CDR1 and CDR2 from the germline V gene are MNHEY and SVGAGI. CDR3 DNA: TGTGCCAGCAGGAGTCAAATCTCTGGAAACACCATATATTTT. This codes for CASRSQISGNTIYF.

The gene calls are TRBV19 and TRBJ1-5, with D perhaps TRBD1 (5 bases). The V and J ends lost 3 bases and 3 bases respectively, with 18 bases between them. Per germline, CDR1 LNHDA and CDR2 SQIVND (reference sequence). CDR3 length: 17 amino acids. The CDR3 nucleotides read TGTGCCAGTAGTATTTTGTTGTTGACAGCCGACAATCAGCCCCAGCATTTT. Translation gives CASSILLLTADNQPQHF. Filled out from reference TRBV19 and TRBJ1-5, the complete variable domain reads DGGITQSPKYLFRKEGQNVTLSCEQNLNHDAMYWYRQDPGQGLRLIYYSQIVNDFQKGDIAEGYSVSREKKESFPLTVTSAQKNPTAFYLCASSILLLTADNQPQHFGDGTRLSIL.

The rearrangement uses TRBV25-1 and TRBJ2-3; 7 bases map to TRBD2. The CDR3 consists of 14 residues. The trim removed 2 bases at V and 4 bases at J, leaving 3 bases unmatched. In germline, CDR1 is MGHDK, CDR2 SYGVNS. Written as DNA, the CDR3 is TGTGCCAGCAGTGAACCGGGAGGTGCAGATACGCAGTATTTT. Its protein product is CASSEPGGADTQYF.

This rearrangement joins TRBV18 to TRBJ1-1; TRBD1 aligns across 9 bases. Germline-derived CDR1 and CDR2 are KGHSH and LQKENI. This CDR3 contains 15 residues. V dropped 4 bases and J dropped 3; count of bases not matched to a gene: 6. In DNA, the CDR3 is TGTGCCAGCTCACGGGACAGGGTCTTGGACACTGAAGCTTTCTTT. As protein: CASSRDRVLDTEAFF.

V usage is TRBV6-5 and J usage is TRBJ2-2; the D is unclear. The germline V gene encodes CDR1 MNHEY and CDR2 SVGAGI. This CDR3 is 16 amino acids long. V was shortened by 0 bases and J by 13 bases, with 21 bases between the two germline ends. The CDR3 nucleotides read TGTGCCAGCAGTTACTCATCTAACAGCCCTACTGTACGGCTGTTTTTT. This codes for CASSYSSNSPTVRLFF.

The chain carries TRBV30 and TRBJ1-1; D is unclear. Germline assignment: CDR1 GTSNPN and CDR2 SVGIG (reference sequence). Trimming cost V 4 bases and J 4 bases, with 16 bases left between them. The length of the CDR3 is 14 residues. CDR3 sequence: CAWTSVSEGTEAFF. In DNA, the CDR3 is TGTGCCTGGACATCCGTCTCTGAGGGCACTGAAGCTTTCTTT.

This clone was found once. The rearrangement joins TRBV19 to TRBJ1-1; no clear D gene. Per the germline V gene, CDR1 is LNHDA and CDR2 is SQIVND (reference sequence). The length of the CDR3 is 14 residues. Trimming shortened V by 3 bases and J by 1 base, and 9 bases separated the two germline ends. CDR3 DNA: TGTGCCAGTAGTATTGAGCCAGCGAACACTGAAGCTTTCTTT. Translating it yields CASSIEPANTEAFF.

The CDR3 region is CAWSAFGTTEAFF. The CDR3 DNA is TGTGCCTGGAGTGCTTTTGGGACCACTGAAGCTTTCTTT. The V and J genes are TRBV30 and TRBJ1-1; the D gene is possibly TRBD1 (5 bases). The germline V gene encodes CDR1 GTSNPN and CDR2 SVGIG (reference sequence). V dropped 1 base and J dropped 4 bases, with 10 bases sitting between them. CDR3 length: 13 amino acids.

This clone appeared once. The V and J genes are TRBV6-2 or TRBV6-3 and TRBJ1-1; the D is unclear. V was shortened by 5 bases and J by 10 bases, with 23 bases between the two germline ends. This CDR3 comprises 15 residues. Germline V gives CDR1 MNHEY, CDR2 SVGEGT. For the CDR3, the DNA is TGTGCCAGCAGTGACCTCCCTTCCGCCTATTTTGGAGCTTTCTTT. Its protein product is CASSDLPSAYFGAFF.

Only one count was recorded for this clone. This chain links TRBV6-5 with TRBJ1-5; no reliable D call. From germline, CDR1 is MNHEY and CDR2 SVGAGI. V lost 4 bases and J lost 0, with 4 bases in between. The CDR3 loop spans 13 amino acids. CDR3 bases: TGTGCCAGCAGTTTTGATAGCAATCAGCCCCAGCATTTT. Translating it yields CASSFDSNQPQHF.

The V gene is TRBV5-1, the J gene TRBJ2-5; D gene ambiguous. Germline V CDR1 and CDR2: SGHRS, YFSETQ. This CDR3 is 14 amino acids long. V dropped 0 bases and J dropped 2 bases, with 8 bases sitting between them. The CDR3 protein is CASSLDTTQETQYF. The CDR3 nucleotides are TGCGCCAGCAGCTTGGACACTACTCAAGAGACCCAGTACTTC.

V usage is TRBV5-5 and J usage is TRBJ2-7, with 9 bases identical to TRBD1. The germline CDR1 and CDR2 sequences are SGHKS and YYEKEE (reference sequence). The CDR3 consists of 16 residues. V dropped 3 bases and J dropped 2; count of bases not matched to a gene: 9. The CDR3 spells CASSSEGQGRAYEQYV. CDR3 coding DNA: TGTGCCAGCAGCTCGGAGGGACAGGGCAGGGCCTACGAGCAGTACGTC.

The CDR3 bases are TGTGCCTGGAGTCAAGAGGGCGGCGGAAACACCATATATTTT. Translating gives CAWSQEGGGNTIYF. The V gene is TRBV30, the J gene TRBJ1-3, with D unresolved. CDR1 is GTSNPN, CDR2 SVGIG, per germline (reference sequence). The CDR3 runs 14 residues. Trimming removed 2 bases at V and 4 bases at J, with 12 bases between.

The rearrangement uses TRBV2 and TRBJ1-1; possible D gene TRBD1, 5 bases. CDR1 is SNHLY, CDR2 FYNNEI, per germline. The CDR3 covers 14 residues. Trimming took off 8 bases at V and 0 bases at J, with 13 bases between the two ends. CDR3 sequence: CASCYGGLNTEAFF. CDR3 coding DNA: TGTGCCAGCTGTTACGGGGGTTTGAACACTGAAGCTTTCTTT. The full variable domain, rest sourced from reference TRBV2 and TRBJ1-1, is EPEVTQTPSHQVTQMGQEVILRCVPISNHLYFYWYRQILGQKVEFLVSFYNNEISEKSEIFDDQFSVERPDGSNFTLKIRSTKLEDSAMYFCASCYGGLNTEAFFGQGTRLTVV.

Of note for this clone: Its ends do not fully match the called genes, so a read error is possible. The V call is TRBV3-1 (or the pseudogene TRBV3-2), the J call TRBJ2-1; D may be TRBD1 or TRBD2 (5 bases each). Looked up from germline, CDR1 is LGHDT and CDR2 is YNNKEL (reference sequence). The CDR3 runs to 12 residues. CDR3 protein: CASSQGPLEEFF. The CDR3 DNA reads TGTGCCAGCAGCCAGGGACCGCTTGAGGAGTTCTTC.

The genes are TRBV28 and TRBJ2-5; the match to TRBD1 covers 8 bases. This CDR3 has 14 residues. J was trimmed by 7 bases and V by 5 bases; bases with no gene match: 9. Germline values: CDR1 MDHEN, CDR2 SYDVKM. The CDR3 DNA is TGTGCCAGCAGTCCCCCGGACAGGGTGTGGACCCAGTACTTC. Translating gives CASSPPDRVWTQYF. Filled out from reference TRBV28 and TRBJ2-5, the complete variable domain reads DVKVTQSSRYLVKRTGEKVFLECVQDMDHENMFWYRQDPGLGLRLIYFSYDVKMKEKGDIPEGYSVSREKKERFSLILESASTNQTSMYLCASSPPDRVWTQYFGPGTRLLVL.